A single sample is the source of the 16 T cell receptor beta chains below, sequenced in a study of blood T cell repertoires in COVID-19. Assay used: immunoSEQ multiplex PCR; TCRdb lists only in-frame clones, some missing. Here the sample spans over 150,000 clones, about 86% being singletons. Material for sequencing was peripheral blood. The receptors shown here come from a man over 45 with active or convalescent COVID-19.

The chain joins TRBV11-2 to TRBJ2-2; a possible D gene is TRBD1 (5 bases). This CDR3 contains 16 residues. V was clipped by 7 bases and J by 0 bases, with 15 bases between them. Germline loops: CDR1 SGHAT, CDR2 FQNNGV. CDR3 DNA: TGTGCCAGCAACTCCCTGCAGGGCGCGAACACCGGGGAGCTGTTTTTT. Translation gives CASNSLQGANTGELFF.

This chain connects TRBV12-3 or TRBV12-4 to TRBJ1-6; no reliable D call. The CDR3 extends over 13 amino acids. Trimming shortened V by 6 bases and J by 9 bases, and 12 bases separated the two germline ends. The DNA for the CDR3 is TGTGCCAGCAGCCCCAGTCGGAGTTCACCCCTCCACTTT. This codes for CASSPSRSSPLHF.

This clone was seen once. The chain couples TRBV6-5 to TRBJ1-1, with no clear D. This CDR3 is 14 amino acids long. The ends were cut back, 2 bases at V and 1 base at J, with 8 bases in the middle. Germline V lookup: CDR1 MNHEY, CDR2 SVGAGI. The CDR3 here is CASSYTEGNTEAFF. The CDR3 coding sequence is TGTGCCAGCAGTTACACCGAGGGGAACACTGAAGCTTTCTTT.

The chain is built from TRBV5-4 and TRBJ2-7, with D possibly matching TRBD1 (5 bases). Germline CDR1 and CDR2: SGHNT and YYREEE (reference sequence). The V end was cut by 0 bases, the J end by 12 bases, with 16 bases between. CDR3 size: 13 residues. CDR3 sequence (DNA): TGTGCCAGCAGCTTGGATGCAGGGAAAGCGCTGTACTTC. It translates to CASSLDAGKALYF. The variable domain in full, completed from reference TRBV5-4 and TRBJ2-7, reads ETGVTQSPTHLIKTRGQQVTLRCSSQSGHNTVSWYQQALGQGPQFIFQYYREEENGRGNFPPRFSGLQFPNYSSELNVNALELDDSALYLCASSLDAGKALYFGPGTRLTVT.

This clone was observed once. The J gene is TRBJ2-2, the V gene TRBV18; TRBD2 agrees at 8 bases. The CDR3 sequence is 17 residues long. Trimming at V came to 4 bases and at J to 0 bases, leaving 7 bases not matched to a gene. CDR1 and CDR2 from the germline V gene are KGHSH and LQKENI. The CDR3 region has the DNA TGTGCCAGCTCACTCCTCCTAGCGGGTTCGAACACCGGGGAGCTGTTTTTT. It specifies CASSLLLAGSNTGELFF.

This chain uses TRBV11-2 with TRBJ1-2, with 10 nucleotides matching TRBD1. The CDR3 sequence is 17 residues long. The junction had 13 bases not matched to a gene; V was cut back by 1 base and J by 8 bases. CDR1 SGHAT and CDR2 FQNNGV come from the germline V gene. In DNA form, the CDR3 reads TGTGCCAGCAGCTTAGCCACTACCGGGACAGGGGAGCTGGGCTACACCTTC. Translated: CASSLATTGTGELGYTF.

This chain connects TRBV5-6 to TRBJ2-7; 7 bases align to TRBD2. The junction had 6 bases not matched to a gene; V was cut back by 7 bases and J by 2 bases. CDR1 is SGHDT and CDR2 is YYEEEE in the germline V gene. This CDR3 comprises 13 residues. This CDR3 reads CASARRGAYEQYF. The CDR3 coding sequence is TGTGCCAGCGCTCGTCGGGGGGCCTACGAGCAGTACTTC.

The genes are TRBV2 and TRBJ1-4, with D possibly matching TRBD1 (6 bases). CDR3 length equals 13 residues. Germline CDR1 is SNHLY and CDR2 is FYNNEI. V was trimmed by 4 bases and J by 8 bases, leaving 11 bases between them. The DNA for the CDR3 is TGTGCCAGCAGTGCGACAGGTCGGGAAAAACTGTTTTTT. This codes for CASSATGREKLFF.

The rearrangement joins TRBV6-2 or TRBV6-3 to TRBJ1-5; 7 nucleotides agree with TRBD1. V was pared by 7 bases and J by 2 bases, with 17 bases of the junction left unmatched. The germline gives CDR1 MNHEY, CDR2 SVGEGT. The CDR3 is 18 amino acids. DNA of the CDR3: TGTGCCAGCAACCCGGACAGGCGGCTTGTTTACGGCAATCAGCCCCAGCATTTT. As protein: CASNPDRRLVYGNQPQHF.

The CDR3 sequence is CASSPQSGTGERGNQPQHF. The CDR3 coding sequence is TGTGCCAGCAGCCCTCAATCAGGGACAGGGGAAAGAGGCAATCAGCCCCAGCATTTT. The chain employs TRBV6-2 or TRBV6-3 and TRBJ1-5; TRBD1 matches 10 bases. The V gene's germline CDR1 is MNHEY and CDR2 SVGEGT. The CDR3 sequence is 19 residues long. J was trimmed by 2 bases and V by 6 bases; bases with no gene match: 16.

In nucleotides, the CDR3 is TGTGCCAGCAGTCCCCCAGGGAGGAGTACGTACGAGCAGTACTTC. It is translated as CASSPPGRSTYEQYF. The J gene is TRBJ2-7, the V gene TRBV27; tentative D call: TRBD2 (6 bases). V dropped 5 bases and J dropped 4 bases, with 18 bases sitting between them. The CDR3 is 15 amino acids. Germline lookup yields CDR1 MNHEY and CDR2 SMNVEV (reference sequence).

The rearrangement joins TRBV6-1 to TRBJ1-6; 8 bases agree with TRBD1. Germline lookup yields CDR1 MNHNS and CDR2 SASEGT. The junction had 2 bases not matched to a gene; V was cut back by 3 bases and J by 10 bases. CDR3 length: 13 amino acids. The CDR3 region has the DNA TGTGCCAGCAGTGACAGGGGGCAATCACCCCTCCACTTT. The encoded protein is CASSDRGQSPLHF.

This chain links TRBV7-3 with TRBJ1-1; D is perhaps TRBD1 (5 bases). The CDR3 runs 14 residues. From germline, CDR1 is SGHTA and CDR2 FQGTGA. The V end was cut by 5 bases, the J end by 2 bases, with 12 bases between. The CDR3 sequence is CASSRDRDNTEAFF. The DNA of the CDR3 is TGTGCCAGCAGCAGAGACAGAGATAACACTGAAGCTTTCTTT.

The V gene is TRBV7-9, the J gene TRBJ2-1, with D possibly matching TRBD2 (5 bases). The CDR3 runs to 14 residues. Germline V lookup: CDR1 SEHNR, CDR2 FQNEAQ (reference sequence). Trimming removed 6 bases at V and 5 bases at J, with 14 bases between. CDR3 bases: TGTGCCAGCAGTCGCTGGGGAGAAGACAATGAGCAGTTCTTC. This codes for CASSRWGEDNEQFF.

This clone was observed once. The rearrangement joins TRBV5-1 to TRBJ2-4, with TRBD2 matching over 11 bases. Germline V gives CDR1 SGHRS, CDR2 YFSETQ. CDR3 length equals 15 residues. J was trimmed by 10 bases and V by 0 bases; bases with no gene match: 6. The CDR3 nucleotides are TGCGCCAGCAGCTTGGAGTTAGCGGGAGGGCCGATTCAGTACTTC. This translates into CASSLELAGGPIQYF.

The CDR3 is CASSLVVREGGYTF. In DNA form, the CDR3 reads TGTGCCAGCAGCTTGGTCGTCAGGGAAGGGGGCTACACCTTC. The chain has TRBV5-4 and TRBJ1-2, with a tentative D call TRBD1 (5 bases). This CDR3 has 14 amino acids. Per the germline V gene, CDR1 is SGHNT and CDR2 is YYREEE (reference sequence). V was cut by 0 bases and J by 8 bases, with 14 bases left in between. The full variable domain, with the rest looked up from reference TRBV5-4 and TRBJ1-2, is ETGVTQSPTHLIKTRGQQVTLRCSSQSGHNTVSWYQQALGQGPQFIFQYYREEENGRGNFPPRFSGLQFPNYSSELNVNALELDDSALYLCASSLVVREGGYTFGSGTRLTVV.